The 23 T cell receptor beta chains reported below all come from one sample, sequenced in a study of STAT5B mutations in CD4+ large granular lymphocyte leukemia. Using immunoSEQ multiplex PCR, the repertoire was profiled, and TCRdb retains in-frame clones only, with some absent. The sample lists around 28,000 clones; approximately 84% were seen once. The sample consisted of CD4+ T cells from blood buffy coats. The receptors originated from a human donor in good health.

The chain is built from TRBV28 and TRBJ2-1; no clear D. Per germline, CDR1 MDHEN and CDR2 SYDVKM. The CDR3 consists of 16 residues. Between the trimmed V and J ends, which lost 6 bases and 7 bases, there was a span of 22 bases. The CDR3 region is CASSLDFLGKENEQFF. DNA of the CDR3: TGTGCCAGCAGCCTTGACTTTTTGGGTAAGGAAAATGAGCAGTTCTTC.

CDR3: CASIEGGGSEKLFF. DNA of the CDR3: TGTGCCAGCATCGAAGGAGGGGGCAGTGAAAAACTGTTTTTT. The chain links TRBV6-1 to TRBJ1-4; 7 bases match TRBD1. The V segment lost 7 bases and the J segment 7 bases; nucleotides outside the gene matches: 9. The CDR3 consists of 14 residues. Looked up from germline, CDR1 is MNHNS and CDR2 is SASEGT.

J is TRBJ2-6 and V is TRBV11-3, with a weak D call TRBD1 (5 bases). V shed 5 bases and J shed 4 bases, with 12 bases lying between them. The CDR3 has 15 amino acids. CDR1 and CDR2 from the germline V gene are SGHNT and YENEEA. This CDR3 is CASSPQGPGANVLTF. The CDR3 nucleotides read TGTGCCAGCAGCCCCCAGGGTCCCGGGGCCAACGTCCTGACTTTC.

The CDR3 loop is CASSELDLTAEQFF. CDR3 in DNA: TGTGCCAGCAGTGAACTGGACCTCACGGCGGAGCAGTTCTTC. V gene TRBV2 combines with J gene TRBJ2-1; D is unresolved. The ends were cut back, 2 bases at V and 10 bases at J, with 15 bases in the middle. The germline CDR1 and CDR2 sequences are SNHLY and FYNNEI. The CDR3 has 14 residues. Complete variable domain (other parts from reference TRBV2 and TRBJ2-1): EPEVTQTPSHQVTQMGQEVILRCVPISNHLYFYWYRQILGQKVEFLVSFYNNEISEKSEIFDDQFSVERPDGSNFTLKIRSTKLEDSAMYFCASSELDLTAEQFFGPGTRLTVL.

This clone was detected only a few times. The rearrangement links TRBV2 to TRBJ1-2; the D is unclear. Germline V lookup: CDR1 SNHLY, CDR2 FYNNEI. V dropped 0 bases and J dropped 4 bases, with 9 bases sitting between them. The CDR3 is 14 amino acids. The CDR3: CASSEALQVYGYTF. For the CDR3, the DNA is TGTGCCAGCAGTGAAGCGCTTCAGGTCTATGGCTACACCTTC.

In this sample, this clone turned up a few times. This chain uses TRBV7-2 with TRBJ1-1; perhaps TRBD1 as D (6 bases). The CDR3 is 15 amino acids. The ends were cut back, 5 bases at V and 4 bases at J, with 17 bases in the middle. Germline V gene lookup returns CDR1 SGHTA and CDR2 FQGNSA. The CDR3 DNA sequence: TGTGCCAGCAGCAACCGAGGGGGGGAGGGCACTGAAGCTTTCTTT. This translates into CASSNRGGEGTEAFF.

The gene calls are TRBV5-4 and TRBJ2-2; 12 bases are shared with TRBD2. The CDR3 spans 16 residues. Trimming cost V 6 bases and J 6 bases; bases outside gene matches: 9. Looked up from germline, CDR1 is SGHNT and CDR2 is YYREEE (reference sequence). CDR3: CASKASGGALSGELFF. As DNA, the CDR3 is TGTGCCAGCAAGGCTAGCGGGGGGGCCCTCTCCGGGGAGCTGTTTTTT.

The chain carries TRBV6-1 and TRBJ2-1; TRBD2 is a possible D gene (6 bases). CDR3 size: 14 residues. Germline V gene lookup returns CDR1 MNHNS and CDR2 SASEGT. V shed 3 bases and J shed 4 bases, with 10 bases lying between them. As DNA, the CDR3 is TGTGCCAGCAGTGATGCGCGGGGTTACAATGAGCAGTTCTTC. Translating it yields CASSDARGYNEQFF.

The V gene is TRBV12-5, the J gene TRBJ2-5; 8 bases line up with TRBD2. CDR1 LGHNT and CDR2 FRNRAP come from the germline V gene. The J segment lost 2 bases and the V segment lost 5 bases, leaving 4 bases of the junction unmatched. The CDR3 sequence is 14 residues long. The chain's CDR3 is CASGMGLGQETQYF. CDR3 nucleotides: TGTGCTAGTGGTATGGGACTAGGGCAAGAGACCCAGTACTTC. Supplemented by reference TRBV12-5 and TRBJ2-5, the full variable domain reads DARVTQTPRHKVTEMGQEVTMRCQPILGHNTVFWYRQTMMQGLELLAYFRNRAPLDDSGMPKDRFSAEMPDATLATLKIQPSEPRDSAVYFCASGMGLGQETQYFGPGTRLLVL.

This chain links TRBV6-5 with TRBJ1-1, with a weak D call TRBD1 (5 bases). The germline V gene encodes CDR1 MNHEY and CDR2 SVGAGI. The V end was cut by 2 bases, the J end by 0 bases, with 7 bases between. The CDR3 totals 14 residues. For the CDR3, the DNA is TGTGCCAGCAGTTACGGGGCAATGAACACTGAAGCTTTCTTT. Encoded protein: CASSYGAMNTEAFF.

The chain employs TRBV7-9 and TRBJ2-7; perhaps TRBD2 as D (6 bases). This CDR3 region has 13 residues. The V gene lost 4 bases and the J gene lost 1 base, with 8 bases spanning the gap. Germline V gives CDR1 SEHNR, CDR2 FQNEAQ (reference sequence). This chain's CDR3 is CASSSLASYEQYF. The CDR3 nucleotides are TGTGCCAGCAGCTCCCTAGCGTCCTACGAGCAGTACTTC.

The chain links TRBV19 to TRBJ2-1; 10 bases line up with TRBD2. The CDR3 is 14 residues long. Germline CDR1 is LNHDA and CDR2 is SQIVND (reference sequence). J gave up 8 bases and V 9 bases, and 10 bases lay outside the gene matches. The CDR3 protein is CASVPSGSRYEQFF. The CDR3 DNA follows: TGTGCCAGCGTACCTAGCGGGAGTAGGTATGAGCAGTTCTTC.

This clone was picked up a small number of times. The chain uses TRBV19 and TRBJ1-4; a weak D match, TRBD1 (5 bases). The CDR3 runs 13 residues. Germline CDR1 reads LNHDA; CDR2 reads SQIVND (reference sequence). V was shortened by 8 bases and J by 4 bases, with 11 bases between the two germline ends. The CDR3 DNA reads TGTGCCAGTGCTGGGGCCTTTAATGAAAAACTGTTTTTT. The encoded protein is CASAGAFNEKLFF.

This sequence joins TRBV28 and TRBJ1-5; TRBD1 matches at 8 bases. V shed 6 bases and J 6 bases; nucleotides not matched to a gene: 7. This CDR3 is 14 amino acids long. Germline V gives CDR1 MDHEN, CDR2 SYDVKM. The CDR3 reads CASRADRVGQPQHF. The DNA for the CDR3 is TGTGCCAGCAGGGCGGACAGGGTGGGTCAGCCCCAGCATTTT.

This chain uses TRBV2 with TRBJ2-7, with TRBD2 as a possible D gene (5 bases). V was cut by 1 base and J by 6 bases, with 13 bases left in between. In germline, CDR1 is SNHLY, CDR2 FYNNEI. The CDR3 sequence is 14 residues long. The CDR3 DNA is TGTGCCAGCAGTGAAGTAGGGAGAGGTGGCGAGCAGTACGTC. The encoded protein is CASSEVGRGGEQYV.

This chain links TRBV6-5 with TRBJ1-3; D is ambiguous. Trimming took off 6 bases at V and 3 bases at J, with 12 bases between the two ends. The length of the CDR3 is 14 residues. Germline CDR1 is MNHEY and CDR2 is SVGAGI. CDR3 amino acids: CASSLGLGGNTIYF. In nucleotides, the CDR3 is TGTGCCAGCAGCCTAGGTTTGGGTGGAAACACCATATATTTT.

The V gene is TRBV28, the J gene TRBJ2-1, with TRBD2 identical over 12 bases. Trimming removed 3 bases from V and 5 bases from J; junction bases left unmatched: 2. The CDR3 spans 15 residues. The germline V gene has CDR1 MDHEN and CDR2 SYDVKM. CDR3 protein: CASSFRLAGDNEQFF. The CDR3, as DNA: TGTGCCAGCAGTTTCCGACTAGCGGGGGACAATGAGCAGTTCTTC.

This clone has more than one count but fewer than ten. The chain couples TRBV30 to TRBJ1-5; 8 positions match TRBD1. The CDR3 runs to 14 residues. Germline assignment: CDR1 GTSNPN and CDR2 SVGIG (reference sequence). After removal of 1 base from V and 10 bases from J, the junction contained 9 bases not matched to a gene. DNA of the CDR3: TGTGCCTGGAGTGCCCGGACAGGGTGGGCCCCCCAGCATTTT. It yields the protein CAWSARTGWAPQHF.

The gene calls are TRBV5-5 and TRBJ2-3; either TRBD1 or TRBD2 may fit D (7 bases each). Germline V gene lookup returns CDR1 SGHKS and CDR2 YYEKEE (reference sequence). Trimming removed 3 bases from V and 4 bases from J, with 15 bases in between. The CDR3 covers 15 residues. CDR3 DNA sequence: TGTGCCAGCAGCTCAGGGGGGGGAATCCCAGATACGCAGTATTTT. Its translation: CASSSGGGIPDTQYF. The whole variable domain, filled in from reference TRBV5-5 and TRBJ2-3, reads DAGVTQSPTHLIKTRGQQVTLRCSPISGHKSVSWYQQVLGQGPQFIFQYYEKEERGRGNFPDRFSARQFPNYSSELNVNALLLGDSALYLCASSSGGGIPDTQYFGPGTRLTVL.

J is TRBJ1-1 and V is TRBV2; 7 bases are a match to TRBD1. This CDR3 comprises 14 residues. V trimming: 10 bases; J trimming: 5 bases; junction bases outside the gene matches: 13. From germline, CDR1 is SNHLY and CDR2 FYNNEI. The CDR3 sequence: CATQGVGVVTEAFF. In DNA form, the CDR3 reads TGTGCCACGCAGGGGGTTGGAGTAGTAACTGAAGCTTTCTTT.

V is TRBV6-4 and J is TRBJ2-1, with 11 bases identical to TRBD2. CDR1 is MRHNA, CDR2 SNTAGT, per germline. The CDR3 is 15 residues long. J was trimmed by 9 bases and V by 6 bases; bases with no gene match: 10. The CDR3 is CASSVTSGRVREQFF. The CDR3 coding sequence is TGTGCCAGCAGCGTAACTAGCGGGAGAGTTCGTGAGCAGTTCTTC.

The V call is TRBV4-1, the J call TRBJ1-6; unclear D gene. Germline loops: CDR1 MGHRA, CDR2 YSYEKL. This CDR3 comprises 13 residues. Trimming cost V 6 bases and J 10 bases, with 13 bases left between them. This chain's CDR3 is CASSLGLGSPLHF. The DNA of the CDR3 is TGCGCCAGCAGTTTAGGACTTGGGTCACCCCTCCACTTT.

The V and J genes are TRBV4-2 and TRBJ2-1, with TRBD2 identical over 10 bases. The CDR3 totals 16 residues. CDR1 is LGHNA, CDR2 YNFKEQ, per germline. The V segment lost 4 bases and the J segment 4 bases; nucleotides outside the gene matches: 7. Written as DNA, the CDR3 is TGTGCCAGCAGCCGAATAGCGGGGGGCAGTTACAATGAGCAGTTCTTC. It is translated as CASSRIAGGSYNEQFF.